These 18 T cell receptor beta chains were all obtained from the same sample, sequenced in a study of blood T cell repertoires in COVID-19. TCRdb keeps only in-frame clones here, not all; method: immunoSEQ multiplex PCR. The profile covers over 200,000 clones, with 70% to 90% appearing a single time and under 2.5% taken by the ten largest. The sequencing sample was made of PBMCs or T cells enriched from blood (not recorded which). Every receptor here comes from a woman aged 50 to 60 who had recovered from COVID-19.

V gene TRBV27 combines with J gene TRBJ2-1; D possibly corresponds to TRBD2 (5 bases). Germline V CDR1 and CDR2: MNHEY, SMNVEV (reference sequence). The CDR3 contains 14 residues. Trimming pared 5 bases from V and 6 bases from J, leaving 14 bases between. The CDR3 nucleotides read TGTGCCAGCAGTCGGGTAGCGATCGTCAATGAGCAGTTCTTC. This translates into CASSRVAIVNEQFF.

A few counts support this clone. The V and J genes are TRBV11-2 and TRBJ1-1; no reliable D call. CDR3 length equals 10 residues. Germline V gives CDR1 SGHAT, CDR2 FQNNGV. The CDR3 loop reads CAAGSTEAFF. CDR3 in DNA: TGTGCAGCTGGGAGCACTGAAGCTTTCTTT.

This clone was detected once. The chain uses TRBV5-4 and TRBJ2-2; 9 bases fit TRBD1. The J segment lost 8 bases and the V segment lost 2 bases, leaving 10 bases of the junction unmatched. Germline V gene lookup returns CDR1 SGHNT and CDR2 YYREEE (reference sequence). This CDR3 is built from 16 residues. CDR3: CASSLLTGGFKGELFF. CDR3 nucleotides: TGTGCCAGCAGCTTATTGACAGGGGGTTTTAAGGGGGAGCTGTTTTTT.

DNA for the CDR3: TGTGCCTGGAGGCTAGCGGGTACAGATACGCAGTATTTT. Translation: CAWRLAGTDTQYF. V is TRBV30 and J is TRBJ2-3; TRBD2 agrees at 8 bases. The CDR3 runs to 13 residues. Germline CDR1 is GTSNPN and CDR2 is SVGIG (reference sequence). V lost 3 bases, J lost 3 bases, and 2 bases stayed unmatched. Full variable domain (missing parts from reference TRBV30 and TRBJ2-3): SQTIHQWPATLVQPVGSPLSLECTVEGTSNPNLYWYRQAAGRGLQLLFYSVGIGQISSEVPQNLSASRPQDRQFILSSKKLLLSDSGFYLCAWRLAGTDTQYFGPGTRLTVL.

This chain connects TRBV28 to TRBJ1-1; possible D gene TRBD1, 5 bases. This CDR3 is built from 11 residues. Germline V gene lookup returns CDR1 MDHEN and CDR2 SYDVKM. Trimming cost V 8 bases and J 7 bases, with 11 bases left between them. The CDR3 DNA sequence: TGTGCCAGCGGATCCAGGGTTGAAGCTTTCTTT. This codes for CASGSRVEAFF.

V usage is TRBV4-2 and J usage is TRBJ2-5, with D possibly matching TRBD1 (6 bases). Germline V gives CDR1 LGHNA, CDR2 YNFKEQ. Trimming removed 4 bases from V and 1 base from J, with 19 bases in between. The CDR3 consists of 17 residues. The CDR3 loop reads CASSLNRQVSSQETQYF. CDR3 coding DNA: TGTGCCAGCAGCCTAAATAGACAGGTCTCATCCCAAGAGACCCAGTACTTC.

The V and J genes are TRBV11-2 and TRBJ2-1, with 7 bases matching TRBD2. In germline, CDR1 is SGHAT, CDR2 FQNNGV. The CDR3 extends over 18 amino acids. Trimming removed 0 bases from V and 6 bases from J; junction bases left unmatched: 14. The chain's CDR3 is CASSLDRPLAERVNEQFF. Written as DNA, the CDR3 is TGTGCCAGCAGCTTAGATCGACCTCTAGCGGAGCGGGTCAATGAGCAGTTCTTC.

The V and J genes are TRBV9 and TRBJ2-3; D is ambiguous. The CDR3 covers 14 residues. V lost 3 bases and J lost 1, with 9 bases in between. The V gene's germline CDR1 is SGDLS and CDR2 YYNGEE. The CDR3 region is CASSGDKGTDTQYF. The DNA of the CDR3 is TGTGCCAGCAGCGGAGACAAGGGCACAGATACGCAGTATTTT.

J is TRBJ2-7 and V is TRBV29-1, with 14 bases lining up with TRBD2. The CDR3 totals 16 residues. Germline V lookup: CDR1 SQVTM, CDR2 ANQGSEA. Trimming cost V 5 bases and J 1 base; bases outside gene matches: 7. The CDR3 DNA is TGCAGCGTTTCCGGGACTAGCGGGAGATGGTCCTACGAGCAGTACTTC. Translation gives CSVSGTSGRWSYEQYF.

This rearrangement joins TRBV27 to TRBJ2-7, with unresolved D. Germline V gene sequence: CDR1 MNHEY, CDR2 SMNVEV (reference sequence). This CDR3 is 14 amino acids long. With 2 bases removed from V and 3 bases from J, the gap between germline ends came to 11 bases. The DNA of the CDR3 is TGTGCCAGCAGTTTAGTTGGGCCGAACTACGAGCAGTACTTC. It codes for CASSLVGPNYEQYF.

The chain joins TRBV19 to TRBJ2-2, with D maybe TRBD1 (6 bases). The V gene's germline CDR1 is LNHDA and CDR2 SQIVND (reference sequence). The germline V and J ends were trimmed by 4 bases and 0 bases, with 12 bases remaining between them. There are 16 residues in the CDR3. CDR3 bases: TGTGCCAGTAGTAGGAGGACAGCCGCGAACACCGGGGAGCTGTTTTTT. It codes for CASSRRTAANTGELFF.

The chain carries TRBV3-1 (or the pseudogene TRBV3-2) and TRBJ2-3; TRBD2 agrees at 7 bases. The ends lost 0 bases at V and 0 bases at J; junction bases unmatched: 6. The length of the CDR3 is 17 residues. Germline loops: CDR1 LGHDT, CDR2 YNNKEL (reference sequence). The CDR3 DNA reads TGTGCCAGCAGCCAAGACGCAGCGGGGTGGAGCACAGATACGCAGTATTTT. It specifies CASSQDAAGWSTDTQYF.

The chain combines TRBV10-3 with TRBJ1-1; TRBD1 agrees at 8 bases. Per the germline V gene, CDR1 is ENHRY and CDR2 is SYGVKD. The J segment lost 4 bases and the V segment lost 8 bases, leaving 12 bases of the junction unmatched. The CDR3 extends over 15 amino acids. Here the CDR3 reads CAILQPGGAGTEAFF. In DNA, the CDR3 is TGTGCCATCTTGCAACCAGGGGGCGCTGGCACTGAAGCTTTCTTT.

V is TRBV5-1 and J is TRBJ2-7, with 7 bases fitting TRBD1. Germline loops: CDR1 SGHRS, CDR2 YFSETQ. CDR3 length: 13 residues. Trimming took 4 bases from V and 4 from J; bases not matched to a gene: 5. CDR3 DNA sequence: TGCGCCAGCAGCGGCCAGACAGGGTACGAGCAGTACTTC. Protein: CASSGQTGYEQYF.

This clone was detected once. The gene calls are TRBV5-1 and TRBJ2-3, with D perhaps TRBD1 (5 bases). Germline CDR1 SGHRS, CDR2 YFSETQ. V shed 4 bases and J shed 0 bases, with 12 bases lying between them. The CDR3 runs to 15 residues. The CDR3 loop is CASSQQVSSTDTQYF. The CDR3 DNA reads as TGCGCCAGCAGCCAACAGGTATCTAGCACAGATACGCAGTATTTT.

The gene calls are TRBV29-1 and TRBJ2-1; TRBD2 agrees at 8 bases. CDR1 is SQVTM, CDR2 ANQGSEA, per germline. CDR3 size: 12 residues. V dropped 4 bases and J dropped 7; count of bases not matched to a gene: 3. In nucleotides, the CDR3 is TGCAGCGTTGGTAGCGGGGAGAATGAGCAGTTCTTC. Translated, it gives CSVGSGENEQFF.

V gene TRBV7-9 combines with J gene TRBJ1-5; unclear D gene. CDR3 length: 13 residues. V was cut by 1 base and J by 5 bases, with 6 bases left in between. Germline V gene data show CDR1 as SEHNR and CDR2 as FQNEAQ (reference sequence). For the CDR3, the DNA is TGTGCCAGCAGCTTAGGGGCAGATCAGCCCCAGCATTTT. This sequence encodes CASSLGADQPQHF.

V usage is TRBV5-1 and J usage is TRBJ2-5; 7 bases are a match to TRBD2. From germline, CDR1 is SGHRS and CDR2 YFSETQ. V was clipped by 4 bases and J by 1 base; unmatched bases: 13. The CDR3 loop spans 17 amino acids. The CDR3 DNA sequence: TGCGCCAGCAGCCCCGGGCTTCATAGGGAGGGCCAAGAGACCCAGTACTTC. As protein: CASSPGLHREGQETQYF.